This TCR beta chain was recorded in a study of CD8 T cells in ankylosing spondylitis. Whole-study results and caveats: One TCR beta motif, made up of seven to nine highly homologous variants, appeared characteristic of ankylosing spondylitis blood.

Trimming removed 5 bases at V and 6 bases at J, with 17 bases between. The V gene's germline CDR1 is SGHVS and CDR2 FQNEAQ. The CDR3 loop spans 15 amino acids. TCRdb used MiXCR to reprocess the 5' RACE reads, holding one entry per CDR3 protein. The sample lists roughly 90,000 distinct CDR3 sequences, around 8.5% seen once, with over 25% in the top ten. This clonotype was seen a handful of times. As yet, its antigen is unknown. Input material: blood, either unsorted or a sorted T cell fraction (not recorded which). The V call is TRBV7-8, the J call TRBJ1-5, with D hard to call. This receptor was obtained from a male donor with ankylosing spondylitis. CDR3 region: CASSPLGSSGQPQHF. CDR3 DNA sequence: TGTGCCAGCAGCCCCCTCGGATCCAGCGGTCAGCCCCAGCATTTT.